This T cell receptor beta chain was recovered during a study of blood T cell repertoires in COVID-19. Study at large: T cells, B-cell-depleted T cells, or PBMCs supplied cDNA or gDNA.

The participants were between roughly 18 and 100 years old and came from 24 US areas. Participants were placed into cohorts based on the clinical history they reported. Recovered status in Cohort 3 required two negative PCRs, clearance, or symptom resolution. V was clipped by 6 bases and J by 6 bases; unmatched bases: 10. The CDR3 runs to 14 residues. In germline, CDR1 is SGHAT, CDR2 FQNNGV. Sequencing was performed with immunoSEQ multiplex PCR; in TCRdb, only in-frame clones are kept and a portion is missing. Here the sample spans about 280,000 clones, roughly 89% being singletons. Sequenced material: PBMCs or T cells enriched from blood (not recorded which). The TCR comes from a woman aged 55 to 70 who had recovered from COVID-19. The chain joins TRBV11-2 to TRBJ1-1; 7 bases line up with TRBD1. CDR3 sequence (DNA): TGTGCCAGCAGACGTATCGGGACAGTATCTGAAGCTTTCTTT. Encoded protein: CASRRIGTVSEAFF.